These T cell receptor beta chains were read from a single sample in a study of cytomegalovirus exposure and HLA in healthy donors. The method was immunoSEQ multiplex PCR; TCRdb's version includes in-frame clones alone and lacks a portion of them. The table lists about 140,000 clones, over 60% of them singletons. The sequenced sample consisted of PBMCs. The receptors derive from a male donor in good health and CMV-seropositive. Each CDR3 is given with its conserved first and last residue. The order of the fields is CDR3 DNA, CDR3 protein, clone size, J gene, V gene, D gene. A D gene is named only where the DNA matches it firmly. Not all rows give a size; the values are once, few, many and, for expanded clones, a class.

cdr3_nt: TGTGCCAGCTCAAACCTAGCGCAGAGTAGCACAGATACGCAGTATTTT; cdr3_aa: CASSNLAQSSTDTQYF; clone_size: -; j_call: TRBJ2-3; v_call: TRBV18; d_call: -
cdr3_nt: TGTGCCAGCAGCCTCACAGGGGGGGAGACCCAGTACTTC; cdr3_aa: CASSLTGGETQYF; clone_size: -; j_call: TRBJ2-5; v_call: TRBV7-8; d_call: TRBD1
cdr3_nt: TGTGCCAGCAGGAACACCGGGACAGCGTTTAATTCACCCCTCCACTTT; cdr3_aa: CASRNTGTAFNSPLHF; clone_size: -; j_call: TRBJ1-6; v_call: TRBV28; d_call: TRBD1
cdr3_nt: TGTGCTAGTGGCCACGAAGGGGGTGAAGCTTTCTTT; cdr3_aa: CASGHEGGEAFF; clone_size: -; j_call: TRBJ1-1; v_call: TRBV12-5; d_call: -
cdr3_nt: TGTGCCAGCAGCTTAGAAGGGGTGTCGGGGGCTAATGAAAAACTGTTTTTT; cdr3_aa: CASSLEGVSGANEKLFF; clone_size: -; j_call: TRBJ1-4; v_call: TRBV7-9; d_call: -
cdr3_nt: TGTGCCAGTAGTAAACAGGGGCAAGAGACCCAGTACTTC; cdr3_aa: CASSKQGQETQYF; clone_size: -; j_call: TRBJ2-5; v_call: TRBV19; d_call: TRBD1
cdr3_nt: TGTGCCAGCAGCCTACAGGGGGAGTTTTTCTACAATGAGCAGTTCTTC; cdr3_aa: CASSLQGEFFYNEQFF; clone_size: once; j_call: TRBJ2-1; v_call: TRBV5-6; d_call: TRBD1
cdr3_nt: TGTGCCAGCAGCCCCGGGACTAGCGTACGGGTGGATACGCAGTATTTT; cdr3_aa: CASSPGTSVRVDTQYF; clone_size: -; j_call: TRBJ2-3; v_call: TRBV9; d_call: TRBD2
cdr3_nt: TGTGCCAGCAGCCCGATGCTGCTAGCGGTCACAGATACGCAGTATTTT; cdr3_aa: CASSPMLLAVTDTQYF; clone_size: -; j_call: TRBJ2-3; v_call: TRBV5-4; d_call: TRBD2
cdr3_nt: TGTGCCAGCAGCGTAGCGGGAGTCGACGAGCAGTACTTC; cdr3_aa: CASSVAGVDEQYF; clone_size: -; j_call: TRBJ2-7; v_call: TRBV9; d_call: -
cdr3_nt: TGTGCCAGCAGAGTACAGGGTTTAGTTGGCTACACCTTC; cdr3_aa: CASRVQGLVGYTF; clone_size: -; j_call: TRBJ1-2; v_call: TRBV6-1; d_call: -
cdr3_nt: TGTGCCAGCAGCGCAGACAGGTTAAACTCACCCCTCCACTTT; cdr3_aa: CASSADRLNSPLHF; clone_size: -; j_call: TRBJ1-6; v_call: TRBV9; d_call: -
cdr3_nt: TGTGCCAGCAGGCGCTACCGGGGGGGGACGCGAGATACGCAGTATTTT; cdr3_aa: CASRRYRGGTRDTQYF; clone_size: -; j_call: TRBJ2-3; v_call: TRBV28; d_call: TRBD2
cdr3_nt: TGTGCCAGCAGTCCGACGACAGGGGTGAGCACTGAAGCTTTCTTT; cdr3_aa: CASSPTTGVSTEAFF; clone_size: -; j_call: TRBJ1-1; v_call: TRBV27; d_call: TRBD1
cdr3_nt: TGTGCCAGCAGCTTAGGACAGACAGGGGTCTACGAGCAGTACTTC; cdr3_aa: CASSLGQTGVYEQYF; clone_size: once; j_call: TRBJ2-7; v_call: TRBV7-3; d_call: TRBD1